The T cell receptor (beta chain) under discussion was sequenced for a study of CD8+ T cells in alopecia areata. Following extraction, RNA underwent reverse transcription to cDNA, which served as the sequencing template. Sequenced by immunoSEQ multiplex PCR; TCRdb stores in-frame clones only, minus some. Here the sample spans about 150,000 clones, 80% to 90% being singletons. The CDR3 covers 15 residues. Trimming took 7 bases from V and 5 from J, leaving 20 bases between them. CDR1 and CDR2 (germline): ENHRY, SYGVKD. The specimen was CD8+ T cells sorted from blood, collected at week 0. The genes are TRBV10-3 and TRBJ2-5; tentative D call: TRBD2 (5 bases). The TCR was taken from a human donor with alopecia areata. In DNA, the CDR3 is TGTGCCATCACCGAGGGATTAGGCCCCCGTGAGACCCAGTACTTC. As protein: CAITEGLGPRETQYF.